The rows below give T cell receptor beta chains drawn from one sample of a study of T cell responses to AZD1222 COVID-19 vaccine. Assay used: immunoSEQ multiplex PCR; TCRdb lists only in-frame clones, some missing. This table holds fewer than 200,000 clones, 88% found once. Sample: peripheral blood, taken 28 days after the second AZD1222 dose. The receptors originated from an adult who received the AZD1222 COVID-19 vaccine. The CDR3 runs from the conserved cysteine through the conserved F or W. The D gene is left open where the match is weak. Only part of the rows carry a size: once, few, many, or a class if the clone is expanded.

J	D	size	V	DNA	CDR3
TRBJ2-1	NA	NA	TRBV7-9	TGTGCCAGCAGCCCAAAACTTGACACCCGCTCCTACAATGAGCAGTTCTTC	CASSPKLDTRSYNEQFF
TRBJ2-7	TRBD1	NA	TRBV3-1/TRBV3-2	TGTGCCAGCAGCCAACCCTTGACAGGGAGCTCCTACGAGCAGTACTTC	CASSQPLTGSSYEQYF
TRBJ2-2	NA	NA	TRBV7-8	TGTGCCAGCAGCTCCAGGGAAATCGGGGAGCTGTTTTTT	CASSSREIGELFF
TRBJ1-1	NA	few	TRBV7-8	TGTGCCACTTCGGAAGTGTCGGCTTTCTTT	CATSEVSAFF
TRBJ2-5	NA	once	TRBV10-3	TGTGCCATCAGTGGACAAGAACAAGAGACCCAGTACTTC	CAISGQEQETQYF
TRBJ1-5	TRBD1	NA	TRBV7-9	TGTGCCAGCAGCTTAGCAGGGACAGGGGCTCAGCCCCAGCATTTT	CASSLAGTGAQPQHF
TRBJ1-6	NA	few	TRBV3-1/TRBV3-2	TGTGCCAGCAGCCGCACATCCCAACGGGGCGCAAATTCACCCCTCCACTTT	CASSRTSQRGANSPLHF
TRBJ2-3	NA	NA	TRBV3-1/TRBV3-2	TGTGCCAGCAGACAGGGTAGGGCGGAGTATTTT	CASRQGRAEYF
TRBJ2-6	NA	NA	TRBV4-1	TGCGCCAGCAGCCAAGGACAGGCTGGGGCCAACGTCCTGACTTTC	CASSQGQAGANVLTF
TRBJ2-7	NA	NA	TRBV28	TGTGCCAGCAGCAGACACGGATACGAGCAGTACTTC	CASSRHGYEQYF
TRBJ1-2	NA	once	TRBV30	TGTGCCTGGAGTGCCCGGGGTGACTATGGCTACACCTTC	CAWSARGDYGYTF
TRBJ2-6	TRBD2	NA	TRBV3-1/TRBV3-2	TGTGCCAGCAGCCAAGATTGGGGGCCGGGACTAGCGACTGGGGCCAACGTCCTGACTTTC	CASSQDWGPGLATGANVLTF
TRBJ2-1	TRBD2	NA	TRBV27	TGTGCCAGCCCAGGTGGACTAGCCGCCAATGAGCAGTTCTTC	CASPGGLAANEQFF
TRBJ2-7	NA	NA	TRBV24-1	TGTGCCACCAAGAAGGTCTCCTCCTACGAGCAGTACTTC	CATKKVSSYEQYF
TRBJ1-1	NA	NA	TRBV28	TGTGCCAGCAGCCCGACGGTGAACACTGAAGCTTTCTTT	CASSPTVNTEAFF
TRBJ1-2	TRBD1	NA	TRBV6-1	TGTGCCAGCAGTGAAAGGGACAGGGGATTCTATGGCTACACCTTC	CASSERDRGFYGYTF
TRBJ2-7	NA	NA	TRBV7-2	TGTGCCAGCAGCTTGGACCACTACGAGCAGTACTTC	CASSLDHYEQYF
TRBJ1-5	TRBD1	NA	TRBV27	TGTGCCATCGGGACAGATAGCAATCAGCCCCAGCATTTT	CAIGTDSNQPQHF
TRBJ2-7	TRBD1	NA	TRBV11-1	TGTGCCAGCAAACCGGGACAGGGGAGTCACGAGCAGTACTTC	CASKPGQGSHEQYF
TRBJ1-2	TRBD1	NA	TRBV6-5	TGTGCCAGCAGTTCCCCTCCGGACAGGGGTAGCTACACCTTC	CASSSPPDRGSYTF
TRBJ2-5	TRBD1	NA	TRBV30	TGTGCCTGGAACATGGACAGGGTGGTAGAGACCCAGTACTTC	CAWNMDRVVETQYF
TRBJ1-1	NA	NA	TRBV7-8	TGTGCCAGCGGGGAGGGGGGGCTCACTGAAGCTTTCTTT	CASGEGGLTEAFF
TRBJ2-1	TRBD2	few	TRBV24-1	TGTGCCACCAGTGATTACGGACTAGCCCTGTTCTTC	CATSDYGLALFF
TRBJ2-1	NA	NA	TRBV18	TGTGCCAGCTCACCCTCCACTGAGCAGTTCTTC	CASSPSTEQFF
TRBJ2-1	NA	NA	TRBV4-3	TGCGCCAGCAGCCTTTGGGTAGGGGACAATGAGCAGTTCTTC	CASSLWVGDNEQFF
TRBJ2-1	NA	NA	TRBV19	TGTGCCAGTAGTCCCTATGACGCCTTCTCCTACAATGAGCAGTTCTTC	CASSPYDAFSYNEQFF
TRBJ2-7	NA	NA	TRBV5-1	TGCGCCAGCAGCCTCGCCGGTCAGTCCTACGAGCAGTACTTC	CASSLAGQSYEQYF
TRBJ2-5	TRBD2	NA	TRBV6-5	TGTGCCAGCAGTTTACTAGGACTAGCGGGAGCGGCCCAGTACTTC	CASSLLGLAGAAQYF
TRBJ2-3	NA	NA	TRBV6-4	TGTGCCAGCAGCGCGGGTCTTCCAGCAGATACGCAGTATTTT	CASSAGLPADTQYF
TRBJ2-5	TRBD2	NA	TRBV28	TGTGCCAGCAGCCTCGGGGGGCAAGAGACCCAGTACTTC	CASSLGGQETQYF
TRBJ2-1	NA	NA	TRBV7-2	TGTGCCAGCAGCTTAAGGTATCGCGGGGCAACACGTGAGCAGTTCTTC	CASSLRYRGATREQFF
TRBJ1-2	NA	NA	TRBV29-1	TGCAGCGTTGACCCCAGTGGATATGGCTACACCTTC	CSVDPSGYGYTF
TRBJ1-6	NA	once	TRBV5-4	TGTGCCAGCGGCCGACAGAGCTCCTATAATTCACCCCTCCACTTT	CASGRQSSYNSPLHF
TRBJ2-7	NA	NA	TRBV7-2	TGTGCCACCCTGGGGGCTAACGGCTACGAGCAGTACTTC	CATLGANGYEQYF
TRBJ2-3	TRBD2	NA	TRBV7-6	TGTGCCAGCAGCTTAGGGGGACTAGCGGGAGGATGGTCGGATACGCAGTATTTT	CASSLGGLAGGWSDTQYF
TRBJ2-5	NA	NA	TRBV19	TGTGCCAGTAGTCCCTGGTCCTTCCTGGACCAAGAGACCCAGTACTTC	CASSPWSFLDQETQYF
TRBJ2-2	NA	NA	TRBV5-6	TGTGCCAGCAGCTTGGAGTTAACCGGGGAGCTGTTTTTT	CASSLELTGELFF
TRBJ2-3	NA	NA	TRBV6-2/TRBV6-3	TGTGCCAGCAGTTACCGTGGACAGTTTTCAGATACGCAGTATTTT	CASSYRGQFSDTQYF
TRBJ2-5	TRBD1	NA	TRBV7-2	TGTGCCAGCAGCTTATTTGGGACAGGACAAGAGACCCAGTACTTC	CASSLFGTGQETQYF
TRBJ2-1	TRBD1	NA	TRBV28	TGTGCCAGCAGTTGGGGTCCTGTGAGGGGGCAGTCCTACAATGAGCAGTTCTTC	CASSWGPVRGQSYNEQFF
TRBJ2-3	TRBD1	NA	TRBV7-3	TGTGCCAGCAGTTCAACAGGGGTGGATACGCAGTATTTT	CASSSTGVDTQYF
TRBJ2-7	TRBD2	NA	TRBV4-2	TGTGCCAGCAGCCAGGCGCCCTCTCGGACTAGCGGGAGCTACGAGCAGTACTTC	CASSQAPSRTSGSYEQYF
TRBJ1-1	TRBD1	NA	TRBV28	TGTGCCAGCAGTTTACTACAGGGGGACACTGAAGCTTTCTTT	CASSLLQGDTEAFF
TRBJ2-5	TRBD1	few	TRBV6-5	TGTGCCAGCAGGGGAACTGGGACAGCTAGAGAGACCCAGTACTTC	CASRGTGTARETQYF
TRBJ1-4	TRBD1	few	TRBV15	TGTGCCACCAGCAGAGATCGGGACAGAAGATATGAAAAACTGTTTTTT	CATSRDRDRRYEKLFF
TRBJ2-2	TRBD2	few	TRBV7-9	TGTGCCAGCAGCCGACTAGCGGCGAACACCGGGGAGCTGTTTTTT	CASSRLAANTGELFF
TRBJ2-3	NA	NA	TRBV4-2	TGTGCCAGCAGCCAAGAAGGGGGGGATACGCAGTATTTT	CASSQEGGDTQYF
TRBJ2-7	TRBD1	NA	TRBV6-2/TRBV6-3	TGTGCCAGCAGTACGACAGGGTACTCCTCCTACGAGCAGTACTTC	CASSTTGYSSYEQYF
TRBJ1-1	TRBD1	NA	TRBV19	TGTGCCAGTAGTTGGGGCAGGGGGCATGCTGAAGCTTTCTTT	CASSWGRGHAEAFF
TRBJ1-2	NA	NA	TRBV14	TGTGCCAGCAGCCGAGTGGGGGGAGTGTTGTCAGGCTACACCTTC	CASSRVGGVLSGYTF
TRBJ1-4	NA	NA	TRBV25-1	TGTGCCAGCAGTCAAGGGGCAAAAGAAAAACTGTTTTTT	CASSQGAKEKLFF
TRBJ1-1	NA	once	TRBV30	TGTGCCTGGAGCGTTACAGACGGGAACACTGAAGCTTTCTTT	CAWSVTDGNTEAFF
TRBJ2-7	TRBD1	NA	TRBV7-2	TGTGCCAGCAGCTTCGGGACAGGGGGTTACGAGCAGTACTTC	CASSFGTGGYEQYF
TRBJ2-2	NA	NA	TRBV6-1	TGTGCCAGCAGTGAAGCGCTTAAGGGATCCGGGGAGCTGTTTTTT	CASSEALKGSGELFF